Listed here are 12 T cell receptor beta chains from one sample, sequenced in a study of T cells expressing NK-cell markers. TCRdb derives one entry per CDR3 protein from the 5' RACE reads, leaving out DNA. The sample has about 140,000 distinct CDR3 sequences; the top ten hold roughly an eighth. The sample taken for sequencing was blood T cells: a sorted CD56 or NKG2C T cell subset, CD4+ or CD8+ T cells, or bulk PBMC T cells (not recorded which). These receptors came from a man younger than 35 in good health.

This rearrangement joins TRBV15 to TRBJ2-3; as DNA is missing, the TRBD2 call by TCRdb cannot be tested. The CDR3 totals 15 residues. Germline V gives CDR1 LNHNV, CDR2 YYDKDF (reference sequence). CDR3 protein: CATSRGSGASDTQYF.

The rearrangement uses TRBV20-1 and TRBJ2-7. The CDR3 loop spans 13 amino acids. The germline V gene has CDR1 DFQATT and CDR2 SNEGSKA (reference sequence). CDR3 protein: CSADRGLSYEQYF.

This chain joins TRBV14 and TRBJ2-1. Germline V gene lookup returns CDR1 SGHDN and CDR2 FVKESK. This CDR3 region has 15 residues. The CDR3 region is CASSQGAGWVNEQFF.

This CDR3 reads CSVEGRDIVDTQYF. The rearrangement uses TRBV29-1 and TRBJ2-3; TCRdb's assignment of TRBD1 cannot be checked, as there is no DNA. CDR3 length equals 14 residues. Germline V gene lookup returns CDR1 SQVTM and CDR2 ANQGSEA.

This chain links TRBV4-1 with TRBJ1-3. Germline V lookup: CDR1 MGHRA, CDR2 YSYEKL. CDR3 length equals 16 residues. CDR3 loop: CASSQGETGTRNTIYF.

The chain recombines TRBV15 with TRBJ2-1; TCRdb selects TRBD2, and the lack of DNA leaves this call unchecked. Germline-derived CDR1 and CDR2 are LNHNV and YYDKDF (reference sequence). The CDR3 is 15 amino acids. The CDR3: CATVRQRSAYNEQFF.

The rearrangement uses TRBV20-1 and TRBJ2-5; with no DNA, the TCRdb D assignment of TRBD2 cannot be verified. This CDR3 contains 14 residues. Germline loops: CDR1 DFQATT, CDR2 SNEGSKA (reference sequence). The CDR3 reads CSARGRETIRTQYF.

The chain recombines TRBV5-4 with TRBJ1-6. The germline V gene encodes CDR1 SGHNT and CDR2 YYREEE (reference sequence). The CDR3 consists of 14 residues. CDR3 in amino acids: CASSLGRHNSPLHF.

The J gene is TRBJ2-3, the V gene TRBV7-9; the D call of TRBD2 rests on TCRdb alone, since no DNA is present to check it. Germline loops: CDR1 SEHNR, CDR2 FQNEAQ (reference sequence). This CDR3 contains 13 residues. This chain's CDR3 is CAWGGLSTDTQYF.

The chain uses TRBV4-1 and TRBJ2-5; TCRdb reports TRBD1, a call that lacks DNA to check it against. The V gene's germline CDR1 is MGHRA and CDR2 YSYEKL. CDR3 length equals 16 residues. The CDR3 spells CASSQAGGDLQETQYF.

V and J are TRBV27 and TRBJ2-1; TCRdb gives TRBD1 as the D gene, but with no DNA this cannot be confirmed. CDR1 MNHEY and CDR2 SMNVEV come from the germline V gene (reference sequence). CDR3 length: 13 residues. This CDR3 is CASSFTGPNEQFF.

This CDR3 is CASSWGSGAVETQYF. The chain has TRBV7-9 and TRBJ2-5; there is no DNA to check the TCRdb D call of TRBD1. Germline V gene sequence: CDR1 SEHNR, CDR2 FQNEAQ (reference sequence). This CDR3 is 15 amino acids long.